This T cell receptor (beta chain) was identified in a study of radiotherapy plus CTLA-4 blockade in lung cancer. The study's findings and limits: Clones of tumor-derived TCRs expanded in blood after radiotherapy plus ipilimumab.

As regards this clone: Its specificity is not known.

The germline V gene encodes CDR1 LNHDA and CDR2 SQIVND (reference sequence). The CDR3 is 16 amino acids. V shed 3 bases and J 9 bases; nucleotides not matched to a gene: 14. TCRdb keeps only in-frame clones here, not all; method: immunoSEQ multiplex PCR. The sample holds some 78,000 clones, around 86% seen once. Source: peripheral blood, taken from a patient treated with radiotherapy plus ipilimumab. This sequence originates from a human donor with non-small cell lung cancer who had a partial response to radiotherapy plus ipilimumab. J is TRBJ2-1 and V is TRBV19; 7 nucleotides align to TRBD2. The CDR3 loop reads CASSIKLAPRTGEQFF. DNA of the CDR3: TGTGCCAGTAGTATCAAACTAGCGCCGCGGACGGGTGAGCAGTTCTTC.